The rows below give T cell receptor beta chains drawn from one sample of a study of blood T cell repertoires in COVID-19. Method: immunoSEQ multiplex PCR; TCRdb's copy keeps in-frame clones and lacks some. The table shows approximately 6,600 clones, with 80% to 90% occurring only once. Sequencing was carried out using peripheral blood. These receptors all come from an elderly man with active COVID-19. Each CDR3 is given with its conserved first and last residue. A D gene is named only where the DNA matches it firmly. Some rows mark clone size as missing; the rest say once, few, many or name a class of expanded clone.

TRBJ2-5,15,TRBV5-1,NA,TRBD2,CASRKREGGQETQYF,TGCGCCAGCAGGAAGCGGGAGGGGGGCCAAGAGACCCAGTACTTC
TRBJ1-6,16,TRBV24-1,NA,TRBD1,CATRVDRVSYNSPLHF,TGTGCCACCAGGGTTGACAGGGTTTCCTATAATTCACCCCTCCACTTT
TRBJ2-7,14,TRBV7-9,NA,TRBD1,CASSLSGGTGEQYF,TGTGCCAGCAGCTTATCGGGCGGGACAGGCGAGCAGTACTTC
TRBJ2-2,15,TRBV27,NA,TRBD2,CASSPGTSGTGELFF,TGTGCCAGCAGTCCCGGGACTAGCGGAACCGGGGAGCTGTTTTTT
TRBJ1-4,17,TRBV30,NA,NA,CAWTPVGADATNEKLFF,TGTGCCTGGACCCCCGTGGGGGCGGACGCAACTAATGAAAAACTGTTTTTT
TRBJ2-7,15,TRBV18,NA,NA,CASSPGPDRWYEQYF,TGTGCCAGCTCACCAGGTCCCGACAGGTGGTACGAGCAGTACTTC
TRBJ1-1,13,TRBV10-3,NA,NA,CAISERGDTEAFF,TGTGCCATCAGTGAGCGGGGAGACACTGAAGCTTTCTTT
TRBJ2-6,15,TRBV2,NA,NA,CASSDPHSGANVLTF,TGTGCCAGCAGTGACCCCCACTCTGGGGCCAACGTCCTGACTTTC
TRBJ1-4,15,TRBV19,few,TRBD1,CASSSRQGNDEKLFF,TGTGCCAGTAGTTCCCGACAGGGGAATGATGAAAAACTGTTTTTT
TRBJ2-3,14,TRBV28,NA,NA,CASSLGGSVDTQYF,TGTGCCAGCAGTTTAGGGGGGAGTGTAGATACGCAGTATTTT
TRBJ2-6,17,TRBV4-2,NA,TRBD2,CASSQGTSASGANVLTF,TGTGCCAGCAGCCAAGGGACTAGCGCCTCTGGGGCCAACGTCCTGACTTTC
TRBJ2-7,15,TRBV3-1/TRBV3-2,NA,TRBD2,CASSPGLAGAYEQYF,TGTGCCAGCAGCCCGGGACTAGCGGGTGCCTACGAGCAGTACTTC
TRBJ1-5,14,TRBV29-1,NA,TRBD1,CSVTPGTGNQPQHF,TGCAGCGTAACCCCAGGGACAGGGAATCAGCCCCAGCATTTT
TRBJ2-1,16,TRBV29-1,NA,TRBD2,CSGAPAGESSYNEQFF,TGCAGCGGGGCCCCCGCGGGAGAGAGCTCCTACAATGAGCAGTTCTTC
TRBJ2-7,13,TRBV27,NA,TRBD1,CASSSQGAYEQYF,TGTGCCAGCAGTTCACAGGGGGCCTACGAGCAGTACTTC
TRBJ2-7,14,TRBV2,NA,NA,CASSVGQAFYEQYF,TGTGCCAGCAGTGTGGGACAAGCATTCTACGAGCAGTACTTC
TRBJ1-6,14,TRBV28,NA,TRBD1,CASSNDRGNSPLHF,TGTGCCAGCAGTAACGACAGGGGAAATTCACCCCTCCACTTT
TRBJ2-1,15,TRBV2,NA,TRBD2,CASRVAGGPYNEQFF,TGTGCCAGCAGGGTAGCGGGAGGGCCCTACAATGAGCAGTTCTTC
TRBJ2-1,15,TRBV14,NA,TRBD2,CASSPRLAGYNEQFF,TGTGCCAGCAGCCCCAGACTAGCGGGGTACAATGAGCAGTTCTTC
TRBJ2-3,16,TRBV10-3,once,TRBD1,CAISSTGTGFTDTQYF,TGTGCCATCAGTTCGACCGGGACAGGGTTCACAGATACGCAGTATTTT
TRBJ1-2,12,TRBV28,NA,NA,CASRQAYYGYTF,TGTGCCAGCAGACAGGCCTACTATGGCTACACCTTC
TRBJ1-5,15,TRBV7-9,NA,NA,CASSLGRGDPQPQHF,TGTGCCAGCAGCTTAGGTCGCGGGGATCCTCAGCCCCAGCATTTT
TRBJ2-5,11,TRBV12-3/TRBV12-4,NA,NA,CASSLGATQYF,TGTGCCAGCAGTCTAGGGGCGACCCAGTACTTC
TRBJ2-7,12,TRBV10-3,NA,NA,CAISTAGYEQYF,TGTGCCATCAGTACGGCAGGTTACGAGCAGTACTTC
TRBJ2-1,16,TRBV3-1/TRBV3-2,few,NA,CASSAPRPISDNEQFF,TGTGCCAGCAGCGCGCCACGTCCCATTTCCGACAATGAGCAGTTCTTC
TRBJ2-2,16,TRBV24-1,NA,TRBD1,CATSDLGTGGTGELFF,TGTGCCACCAGTGATCTCGGGACAGGGGGCACCGGGGAGCTGTTTTTT
TRBJ2-1,13,TRBV7-2,NA,NA,CASSFSPSGEQFF,TGTGCCAGCAGCTTTTCCCCCTCGGGTGAGCAGTTCTTC
TRBJ2-7,15,TRBV28,NA,NA,CASRMNRARGYEQYF,TGTGCCAGCAGGATGAACAGGGCACGGGGCTACGAGCAGTACTTC
TRBJ2-4,16,TRBV21-1,NA,NA,CASSEREMIAKNIQYF,TGTGCCAGCAGCGAACGGGAGATGATAGCCAAAAACATTCAGTACTTC
TRBJ2-3,17,TRBV5-8,once,TRBD1,CASPIGFGQARTDTQYF,TGTGCCAGCCCCATCGGTTTCGGACAGGCTCGCACAGATACGCAGTATTTT
TRBJ1-2,15,TRBV7-9,NA,TRBD1,CASSETGGWDYGYTF,TGTGCCAGCAGCGAAACAGGGGGTTGGGACTATGGCTACACCTTC
TRBJ2-3,13,TRBV18,NA,NA,CASSPPGTDTQYF,TGTGCCAGCTCACCACCCGGCACAGATACGCAGTATTTT
TRBJ2-3,16,TRBV24-1,NA,TRBD1,CATSDLQTGGSDTQYF,TGTGCCACCAGTGATTTGCAGACAGGGGGCTCAGATACGCAGTATTTT
TRBJ2-3,13,TRBV10-1,NA,TRBD2,CATSSGTADTQYF,TGCGCCACCTCTAGCGGGACAGCCGATACGCAGTATTTT
TRBJ2-1,15,TRBV5-1,NA,TRBD1,CASSDGQGSYNEQFF,TGCGCCAGCAGCGACGGACAGGGCTCCTACAATGAGCAGTTCTTC
TRBJ2-1,12,TRBV5-1,NA,NA,CASSLSGNEQFF,TGCGCCAGCAGCTTATCCGGGAATGAGCAGTTCTTC
TRBJ2-3,15,TRBV5-6,few,TRBD1,CASSFTGDYFGTQYF,TGTGCCAGCAGCTTTACAGGGGATTATTTTGGTACGCAGTATTTT
TRBJ1-4,17,TRBV4-1,NA,TRBD1,CASSQSGRDRGNEKLFF,TGCGCCAGCAGCCAATCGGGACGGGACAGGGGGAATGAAAAACTGTTTTTT
TRBJ2-7,16,TRBV27,NA,NA,CASSPRGRQGMDEQYF,TGTGCCAGCAGTCCACGGGGGAGACAGGGCATGGACGAGCAGTACTTC
TRBJ2-4,14,TRBV7-2,NA,NA,CASSREVSKNIQYF,TGTGCCAGCAGCAGGGAGGTATCCAAAAACATTCAGTACTTC
TRBJ2-7,14,TRBV28,NA,NA,CASSLSGSGYEQYF,TGTGCCAGCAGTTTATCGGGGTCGGGCTACGAGCAGTACTTC
TRBJ1-2,13,TRBV19,NA,NA,CATTTGLNYGYTF,TGTGCCACCACAACGGGTCTTAACTATGGCTACACCTTC
TRBJ2-1,12,TRBV11-2,NA,TRBD2,CASSSTSGRRFF,TGTGCCAGCAGCTCAACTAGCGGGAGACGGTTCTTC
TRBJ2-2,16,TRBV28,NA,NA,CASSPIGGVNTGELFF,TGTGCCAGCAGTCCCATCGGGGGTGTTAACACCGGGGAGCTGTTTTTT
TRBJ2-7,12,TRBV29-1,NA,NA,CSVGDTPYEQYF,TGCAGCGTTGGGGACACCCCCTACGAGCAGTACTTC
TRBJ2-1,12,TRBV7-9,NA,NA,CASSPDYNEQFF,TGTGCCAGCAGCCCAGATTACAATGAGCAGTTCTTC
TRBJ2-1,13,TRBV19,NA,NA,CASARSSYNEQFF,TGTGCTAGCGCAAGATCCTCCTACAATGAGCAGTTCTTC
TRBJ2-5,16,TRBV5-1,NA,NA,CASSLKKQGPRETQYF,TGCGCCAGCAGCCTCAAAAAACAGGGTCCTCGGGAGACCCAGTACTTC
TRBJ2-6,15,TRBV5-6,NA,NA,CASSFPGGWANVLTF,TGTGCCAGCAGCTTCCCCGGAGGCTGGGCCAACGTCCTGACTTTC
TRBJ2-6,13,TRBV7-7,once,NA,CATDSSGANVLTF,TGTGCTACCGACAGCTCTGGGGCCAACGTCCTGACTTTC
TRBJ2-1,14,TRBV25-1,NA,NA,CASSEFGSYNEQFF,TGTGCCAGCAGTGAATTTGGCAGCTACAATGAGCAGTTCTTC
TRBJ1-3,14,TRBV28,NA,NA,CASNLSPSGNTIYF,TGTGCCAGCAACTTAAGCCCCTCTGGAAACACCATATATTTT
TRBJ2-7,13,TRBV28,NA,TRBD2,CASRRTSGGEQYF,TGTGCCAGCAGGCGGACTAGCGGGGGGGAGCAGTACTTC